The next 32 T cell receptor beta chains were all read from a single sample in a study of shared clonotypes between healthy human individuals (dated by TCRdb to 2020 to 2021). To prepare the library, the immunoSEQ multiplex PCR assay was applied. TCRdb provides this immuneACCESS table in a form limited to in-frame rearrangements. Some clones are lacking; in checked studies, under half of them reflect an unresolved V gene, and why the rest are absent is not known. For this sample there are approximately 2,300,000 clones; just under 95% appear just once. 0.37% of the sample rests with the top ten. The specimen sequenced was naive CD4+ T cells from PBMCs. The intended sense of this specimen's cell subset or site label: CD45RA+ positively selected. These receptors were obtained from a man aged 18 to 29 in good health. Some clones in this sample may be carry-over from other donors' samples.

The CDR3 DNA reads TGTGCCAGCAGCTTAGATCCTGTGTCAGATACGCAGTATTTT. This translates into CASSLDPVSDTQYF. The chain has TRBV7-2 and TRBJ2-3; D remains ambiguous. V was clipped by 1 base and J by 4 bases, with 9 bases between them. The length of the CDR3 is 14 residues. From germline, CDR1 is SGHTA and CDR2 FQGNSA.

The chain recombines TRBV11-2 with TRBJ2-5; D is possibly TRBD1 or TRBD2 (5 bases each). Looked up from germline, CDR1 is SGHAT and CDR2 is FQNNGV. The CDR3 runs to 15 residues. V shed 1 base and J shed 5 bases, with 14 bases lying between them. CDR3 DNA: TGTGCCAGCAGCTTAGCGGGAACCTGGGGCGAGACCCAGTACTTC. This gives the protein CASSLAGTWGETQYF.

The chain uses TRBV5-1 and TRBJ1-2; no clear D gene. This CDR3 region has 15 residues. Trimming took 0 bases from V and 3 from J, leaving 12 bases between them. Looked up from germline, CDR1 is SGHRS and CDR2 is YFSETQ. CDR3 sequence reads: CASSLDYSTHYGYTF. CDR3 DNA: TGCGCCAGCAGCTTGGATTATTCGACGCACTATGGCTACACCTTC.

As for this clone: The sample holds other DNA sequences that translate to the same CDR3. This chain connects TRBV6-6 to TRBJ1-2; D perhaps matches TRBD1 (6 bases). The V end was cut by 0 bases, the J end by 4 bases, with 9 bases between. The CDR3 is made up of 14 amino acids. The V gene's germline CDR1 is MNHNY and CDR2 SVGAGI (reference sequence). As DNA, the CDR3 is TGTGCCAGCAGTTACTCATCAGGGGTCTATGGCTACACCTTC. Translation: CASSYSSGVYGYTF.

The V gene is TRBV5-1, the J gene TRBJ2-7; perhaps TRBD1 as D (6 bases). V was trimmed by 4 bases and J by 3 bases, leaving 8 bases between them. CDR1 SGHRS and CDR2 YFSETQ come from the germline V gene. The length of the CDR3 is 12 residues. This CDR3 is CASSQGGYEQYF. DNA for the CDR3: TGCGCCAGCAGCCAAGGGGGCTACGAGCAGTACTTC. The variable domain in full, completed from reference TRBV5-1 and TRBJ2-7, reads KAGVTQTPRYLIKTRGQQVTLSCSPISGHRSVSWYQQTPGQGLQFLFEYFSETQRNKGNFPGRFSGRQFSNSRSEMNVSTLELGDSALYLCASSQGGYEQYFGPGTRLTVT.

The table lists this clone with a count of one. The chain carries TRBV6-6 and TRBJ2-2; D is possibly TRBD1 (6 bases). Trimming removed 7 bases from V and 1 base from J, with 16 bases in between. The CDR3 runs to 16 residues. Germline CDR1 is MNHNY and CDR2 is SVGAGI (reference sequence). DNA of the CDR3: TGTGCCAGCAAACCCCCCTCGACAGGGAACACCGGGGAGCTGTTTTTT. Translation gives CASKPPSTGNTGELFF.

The chain carries TRBV15 and TRBJ2-1; unclear D gene. Germline V gene data show CDR1 as LNHNV and CDR2 as YYDKDF (reference sequence). CDR3 length: 14 residues. Trimming took off 0 bases at V and 3 bases at J, with 6 bases between the two ends. In DNA, the CDR3 is TGTGCCACCAGCAGAGAAGGTTTCTACAATGAGCAGTTCTTC. This sequence encodes CATSREGFYNEQFF. Drawing the rest from reference TRBV15 and TRBJ2-1, the complete variable domain is DAMVIQNPRYQVTQFGKPVTLSCSQTLNHNVMYWYQQKSSQAPKLLFHYYDKDFNNEADTPDNFQSRRPNTSFCFLDIRSPGLGDTAMYLCATSREGFYNEQFFGPGTRLTVL.

This chain joins TRBV5-4 and TRBJ2-6, with 13 bases fitting TRBD2. Trimming cost V 1 base and J 3 bases; bases outside gene matches: 7. CDR3 size: 19 residues. The germline gives CDR1 SGHNT, CDR2 YYREEE (reference sequence). The chain's CDR3 is CASSLTRLAGGSGANVLTF. The CDR3 DNA reads TGTGCCAGCAGCTTGACCCGACTAGCGGGAGGAAGTGGGGCCAACGTCCTGACTTTC.

With regard to this clone: Within the sample, other DNA sequences also encode this same CDR3. V usage is TRBV30 and J usage is TRBJ1-2; no clear D. The CDR3 totals 12 residues. Trimming took off 2 bases at V and 4 bases at J, with 8 bases between the two ends. Germline V lookup: CDR1 GTSNPN, CDR2 SVGIG (reference sequence). The CDR3 is CAWSQGSYGYTF. The DNA of the CDR3 is TGTGCCTGGAGTCAAGGCTCCTATGGCTACACCTTC.

This clone was found once. This chain connects TRBV29-1 to TRBJ2-5; TRBD2 matches 8 bases. In germline, CDR1 is SQVTM, CDR2 ANQGSEA. V was pared by 7 bases and J by 4 bases, with 11 bases of the junction left unmatched. The CDR3 covers 14 residues. CDR3 sequence reads: CSAAGAGGRETQYF. In DNA, the CDR3 is TGCAGCGCCGCGGGGGCGGGAGGAAGAGAGACCCAGTACTTC.

This chain links TRBV18 with TRBJ2-1; 9 positions match TRBD1. The CDR3 length is 15 residues. Germline trimming cut 6 bases from V and 3 bases from J; bases unmatched to any gene: 6. CDR1 is KGHSH and CDR2 is LQKENI in the germline V gene. In DNA form, the CDR3 reads TGTGCCAGCTCCCTTGGACAGGGGCTCTACAATGAGCAGTTCTTC. Translated: CASSLGQGLYNEQFF.

The gene calls are TRBV4-2 and TRBJ2-5; 7 bases fit TRBD2. This CDR3 has 16 amino acids. Germline assignment: CDR1 LGHNA and CDR2 YNFKEQ. The junction had 8 bases not matched to a gene; V was cut back by 3 bases and J by 1 base. The CDR3 DNA follows: TGTGCCAGCAGCCATCTCTACTCTAGCGGCCAAGAGACCCAGTACTTC. Protein sequence: CASSHLYSSGQETQYF.

The V and J genes are TRBV14 and TRBJ2-7; 9 nucleotides align to TRBD2. Per the germline V gene, CDR1 is SGHDN and CDR2 is FVKESK. The CDR3 covers 15 residues. Trimming took 2 bases from V and 6 from J; bases not matched to a gene: 8. In DNA form, the CDR3 reads TGTGCCAGCAGCCAATTTAGCGGGAGCAACAGCGAGCAGTACTTC. Protein: CASSQFSGSNSEQYF.

This clone was seen just once. J is TRBJ1-1 and V is TRBV7-3, with TRBD1 matching 10 bases. The CDR3 spans 14 residues. Germline CDR1 is SGHTA and CDR2 is FQGTGA. With 5 bases clipped from V and 4 bases from J, the junction kept 4 bases outside the gene matches. CDR3 sequence: CASSTGQGGTEAFF. CDR3 coding DNA: TGTGCCAGCAGCACTGGACAGGGGGGCACTGAAGCTTTCTTT.

As regards this clone: The sample holds other DNA sequences that translate to the same CDR3. The gene calls are TRBV28 and TRBJ2-1; tentative D call: TRBD2 (5 bases). The CDR3 covers 13 residues. Trimming took off 8 bases at V and 3 bases at J, with 11 bases between the two ends. Germline values: CDR1 MDHEN, CDR2 SYDVKM. The DNA for the CDR3 is TGTGCCAGCCGCCTACGGGGCTACAATGAGCAGTTCTTC. It translates to CASRLRGYNEQFF.

The V gene is TRBV25-1, the J gene TRBJ2-7; D is perhaps TRBD2 (5 bases). The CDR3 spans 14 residues. With 1 base removed from V and 7 bases from J, the gap between germline ends came to 14 bases. Per the germline V gene, CDR1 is MGHDK and CDR2 is SYGVNS. For the CDR3, the DNA is TGTGCCAGCAGTGAATCCGCGGAGACGGGGGAGCAGTACTTC. Its translation: CASSESAETGEQYF.

The genes are TRBV5-4 and TRBJ2-1; 13 nucleotides agree with TRBD2. Germline lookup yields CDR1 SGHNT and CDR2 YYREEE (reference sequence). The length of the CDR3 is 14 residues. The V gene end was trimmed by 5 bases and the J gene end by 7 bases; junction bases not matched to a gene: 3. The CDR3 sequence: CASRLAGGRNEQFF. Written as DNA, the CDR3 is TGTGCCAGCAGACTAGCGGGAGGGCGGAATGAGCAGTTCTTC.

This clone was observed a few times. The V and J genes are TRBV2 and TRBJ1-2, with D perhaps matching TRBD1 (5 bases). Germline CDR1 reads SNHLY; CDR2 reads FYNNEI. The V and J ends lost 4 bases and 7 bases respectively, with 22 bases between them. The length of the CDR3 is 16 residues. CDR3 bases: TGTGCCAGCAGTGGGGTCGGCAGGGAAGGCGGCGGTGGCTACACCTTC. Translation gives CASSGVGREGGGGYTF.

This rearrangement joins TRBV5-1 to TRBJ1-1; the D is unclear. The germline CDR1 and CDR2 sequences are SGHRS and YFSETQ. Deletions cut 2 bases from V and 2 bases from J, with 10 bases between. CDR3 size: 14 residues. CDR3 sequence reads: CASSFEGYNTEAFF. Here the CDR3 DNA reads TGCGCCAGCAGCTTTGAGGGTTATAACACTGAAGCTTTCTTT.

This clone was detected only once. The J gene is TRBJ2-2, the V gene TRBV9; no definite D call. Trimming left V 0 bases short and J 6 bases short, with 9 bases between. This CDR3 comprises 14 residues. Germline lookup yields CDR1 SGDLS and CDR2 YYNGEE. The CDR3 DNA follows: TGTGCCAGCAGCGTAGATTCTAGGGCCGGGGAGCTGTTTTTT. Encoded protein: CASSVDSRAGELFF.

The rearrangement links TRBV15 to TRBJ2-5; no definite D call. The V gene lost 5 bases and the J gene lost 4 bases, with 11 bases spanning the gap. This CDR3 region has 13 residues. CDR1 LNHNV and CDR2 YYDKDF come from the germline V gene (reference sequence). CDR3 amino acids: CATSLQGRETQYF. DNA for the CDR3: TGTGCCACCAGCCTGCAAGGGCGAGAGACCCAGTACTTC.

V usage is TRBV9 and J usage is TRBJ1-1, with 7 bases aligning to TRBD1. Germline-derived CDR1 and CDR2 are SGDLS and YYNGEE. Losses at the gene ends were 3 bases for V and 1 base for J; bases not matched to a gene: 3. The CDR3 runs 14 residues. CDR3 region: CASSGDSKNTEAFF. As DNA, the CDR3 is TGTGCCAGCAGCGGGGACAGCAAGAACACTGAAGCTTTCTTT.

The J gene is TRBJ2-2, the V gene TRBV18; D remains unclear. Per germline, CDR1 KGHSH and CDR2 LQKENI. Trimming took 3 bases from V and 7 from J, leaving 12 bases between them. The CDR3 is 14 amino acids. Here the CDR3 reads CASSPRTADGELFF. The CDR3 DNA reads TGTGCCAGCTCACCTAGGACCGCGGACGGGGAGCTGTTTTTT.

The chain uses TRBV2 and TRBJ2-2, with D tentatively TRBD1 (6 bases). The V gene lost 6 bases and the J gene lost 1 base, with 12 bases spanning the gap. CDR1 and CDR2 from the germline V gene are SNHLY and FYNNEI. The CDR3 spans 15 residues. CDR3 amino acids: CASRFGRGNTGELFF. CDR3 sequence (DNA): TGTGCCAGCAGATTCGGCAGGGGGAACACCGGGGAGCTGTTTTTT.

This chain uses TRBV5-1 with TRBJ2-2; TRBD2 matches 8 bases. Germline CDR1 is SGHRS and CDR2 is YFSETQ. Trimming at V came to 4 bases and at J to 4 bases, leaving 6 bases not matched to a gene. The CDR3 is made up of 15 amino acids. The CDR3 protein is CASSTVAGFTGELFF. CDR3 DNA sequence: TGCGCCAGCAGCACAGTAGCGGGGTTCACCGGGGAGCTGTTTTTT.

The rearrangement uses TRBV18 and TRBJ2-1; 7 nucleotides line up with TRBD2. The germline gives CDR1 KGHSH, CDR2 LQKENI. V lost 5 bases and J lost 8; bases outside the gene matches: 15. This CDR3 has 16 residues. Here the CDR3 reads CASSYNVGLGVDEQFF. As DNA, the CDR3 is TGTGCCAGCTCATACAACGTCGGACTAGGGGTCGATGAGCAGTTCTTC.

The chain combines TRBV10-3 with TRBJ2-7; 15 nucleotides agree with TRBD2. This CDR3 region has 18 residues. CDR1 is ENHRY, CDR2 SYGVKD, per germline. Trimming cost V 5 bases and J 7 bases; bases outside gene matches: 15. In nucleotides, the CDR3 is TGTGCCATCAGTCAAGGTCCGGGACTAGCGGGAGGATGGATGGAGCAGTACTTC. Its protein product is CAISQGPGLAGGWMEQYF.

This chain uses TRBV5-1 with TRBJ2-2; 13 bases align to TRBD2. After removal of 5 bases from V and 6 bases from J, the junction contained 10 bases not matched to a gene. This CDR3 spans 17 amino acids. CDR1 is SGHRS and CDR2 is YFSETQ in the germline V gene. The CDR3 DNA sequence: TGCGCCAGCAGTCAAGAACTAGCGGGAGGGCGCGCCGGGGAGCTGTTTTTT. As protein: CASSQELAGGRAGELFF.

The chain uses TRBV18 and TRBJ1-4; tentative D call: TRBD1 (5 bases). This CDR3 has 16 amino acids. Germline CDR1 is KGHSH and CDR2 is LQKENI. The ends were cut back, 0 bases at V and 11 bases at J, with 19 bases in the middle. In DNA form, the CDR3 reads TGTGCCAGCTCACCACCGGGACGAGGGGTGATGGCTAAACTGTTTTTT. Translated: CASSPPGRGVMAKLFF.

V is TRBV5-1 and J is TRBJ2-3; no reliable D call. This CDR3 comprises 15 residues. V dropped 1 base and J dropped 0 bases, with 9 bases sitting between them. The germline V gene encodes CDR1 SGHRS and CDR2 YFSETQ. CDR3 DNA sequence: TGCGCCAGCAGCTTGTACCGGCCCAGCACAGATACGCAGTATTTT. Protein product: CASSLYRPSTDTQYF.

The V and J genes are TRBV6-6 and TRBJ2-7, with 12 bases lining up with TRBD2. V lost 8 bases and J lost 7; bases outside the gene matches: 9. Per the germline V gene, CDR1 is MNHNY and CDR2 is SVGAGI (reference sequence). The CDR3 spans 14 residues. The CDR3: CASAGTSGFGEQYF. The DNA for the CDR3 is TGTGCCAGCGCAGGGACTAGCGGGTTCGGAGAGCAGTACTTC.

This clone was observed once. The chain couples TRBV7-9 to TRBJ1-1; D remains ambiguous. The germline CDR1 and CDR2 sequences are SEHNR and FQNEAQ (reference sequence). The CDR3 runs to 13 residues. Trimming took 5 bases from V and 4 from J, leaving 11 bases between them. CDR3 sequence: CASSRESGTEAFF. CDR3 DNA sequence: TGTGCCAGCAGCCGAGAGTCGGGCACTGAAGCTTTCTTT. Full variable domain (rest looked up from reference TRBV7-9 and TRBJ1-1): DTGVSQNPRHKITKRGQNVTFRCDPISEHNRLYWYRQTLGQGPEFLTYFQNEAQLEKSRLLSDRFSAERPKGSFSTLEIQRTEQGDSAMYLCASSRESGTEAFFGQGTRLTVV.